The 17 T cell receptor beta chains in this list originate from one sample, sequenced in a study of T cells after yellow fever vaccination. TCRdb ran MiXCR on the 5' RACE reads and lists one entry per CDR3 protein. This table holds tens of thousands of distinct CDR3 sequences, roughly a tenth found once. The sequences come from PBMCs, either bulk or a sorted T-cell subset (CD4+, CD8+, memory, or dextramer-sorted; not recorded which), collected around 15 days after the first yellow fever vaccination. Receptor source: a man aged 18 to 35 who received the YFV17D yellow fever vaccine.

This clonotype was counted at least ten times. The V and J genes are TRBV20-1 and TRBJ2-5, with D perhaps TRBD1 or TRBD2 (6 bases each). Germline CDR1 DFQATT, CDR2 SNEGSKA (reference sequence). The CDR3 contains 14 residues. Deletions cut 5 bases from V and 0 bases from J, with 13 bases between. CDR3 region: CSARGLWHQETQYF. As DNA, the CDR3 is TGCAGTGCTCGGGGGCTATGGCACCAAGAGACCCAGTACTTC.

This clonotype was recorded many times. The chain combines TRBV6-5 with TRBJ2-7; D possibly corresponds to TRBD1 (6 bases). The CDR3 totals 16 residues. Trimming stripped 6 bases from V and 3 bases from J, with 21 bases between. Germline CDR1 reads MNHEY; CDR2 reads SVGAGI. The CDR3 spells CASSLHPGTGNYEQYV. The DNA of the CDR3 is TGTGCCAGCAGCCTTCATCCCGGAACAGGGAACTACGAGCAGTACGTC.

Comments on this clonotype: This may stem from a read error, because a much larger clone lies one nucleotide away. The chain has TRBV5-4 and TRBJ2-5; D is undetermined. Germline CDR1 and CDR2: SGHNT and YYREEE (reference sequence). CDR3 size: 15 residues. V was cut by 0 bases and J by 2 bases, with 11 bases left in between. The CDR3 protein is CASSLEWLDQETQYF. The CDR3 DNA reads TGTGCCAGCAGCTTGGAATGGCTGGATCAAGAGACCCAGTACTTC. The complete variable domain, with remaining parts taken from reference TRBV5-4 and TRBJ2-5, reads ETGVTQSPTHLIKTRGQQVTLRCSSQSGHNTVSWYQQALGQGPQFIFQYYREEENGRGNFPPRFSGLQFPNYSSELNVNALELDDSALYLCASSLEWLDQETQYFGPGTRLLVL.

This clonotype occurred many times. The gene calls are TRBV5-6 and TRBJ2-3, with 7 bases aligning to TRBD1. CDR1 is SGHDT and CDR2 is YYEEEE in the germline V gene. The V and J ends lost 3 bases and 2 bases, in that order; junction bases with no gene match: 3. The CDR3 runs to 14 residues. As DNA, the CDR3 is TGTGCCAGCAGCTACCAGGGGGACACAGATACGCAGTATTTT. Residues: CASSYQGDTDTQYF.

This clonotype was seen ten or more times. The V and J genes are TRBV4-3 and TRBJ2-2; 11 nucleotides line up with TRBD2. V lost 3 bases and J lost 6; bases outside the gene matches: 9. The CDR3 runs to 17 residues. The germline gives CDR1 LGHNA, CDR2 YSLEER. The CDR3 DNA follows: TGCGCCAGCAGCCAGGGGTTTCTAGCGGGGGGTGCCGGGGAGCTGTTTTTT. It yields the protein CASSQGFLAGGAGELFF.

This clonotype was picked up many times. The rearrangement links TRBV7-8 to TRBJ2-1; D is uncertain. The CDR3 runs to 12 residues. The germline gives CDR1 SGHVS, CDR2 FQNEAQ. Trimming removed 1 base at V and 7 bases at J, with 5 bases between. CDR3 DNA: TGTGCCAGCAGCTTAGAACCAAATGAGCAGTTCTTC. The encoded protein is CASSLEPNEQFF. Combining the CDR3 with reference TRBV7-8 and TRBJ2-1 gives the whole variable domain GAGVSQSPRYKVAKRGQDVALRCDPISGHVSLFWYQQALGQGPEFLTYFQNEAQLDKSGLPSDRFFAERPEGSVSTLKIQRTQQEDSAVYLCASSLEPNEQFFGPGTRLTVL.

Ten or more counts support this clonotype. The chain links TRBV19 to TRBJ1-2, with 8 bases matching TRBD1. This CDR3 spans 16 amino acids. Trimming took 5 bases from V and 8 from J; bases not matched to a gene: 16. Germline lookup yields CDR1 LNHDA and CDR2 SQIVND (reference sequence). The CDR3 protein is CASSFRPGTGTTGYTF. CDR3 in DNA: TGTGCCAGTAGTTTTCGTCCCGGGACAGGTACGACCGGCTACACCTTC.

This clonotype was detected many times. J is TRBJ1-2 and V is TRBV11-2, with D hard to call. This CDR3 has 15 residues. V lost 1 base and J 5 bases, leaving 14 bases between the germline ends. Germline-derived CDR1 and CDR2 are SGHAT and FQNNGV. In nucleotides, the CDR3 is TGTGCCAGCAGCTTAGTAGACAACGCCTGGTATGGCTACACCTTC. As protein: CASSLVDNAWYGYTF.

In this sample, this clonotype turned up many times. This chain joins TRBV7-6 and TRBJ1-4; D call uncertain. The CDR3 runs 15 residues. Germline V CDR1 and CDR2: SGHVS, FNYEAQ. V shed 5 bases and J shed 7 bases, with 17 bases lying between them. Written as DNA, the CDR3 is TGTGCCAGCAGCCCCAGGACCGCTTCGGGTGAAAAACTGTTTTTT. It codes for CASSPRTASGEKLFF.

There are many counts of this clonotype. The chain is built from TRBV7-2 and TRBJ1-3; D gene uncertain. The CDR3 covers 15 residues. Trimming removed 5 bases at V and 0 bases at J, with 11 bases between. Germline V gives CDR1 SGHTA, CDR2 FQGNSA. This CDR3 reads CASSPGRSSGNTIYF. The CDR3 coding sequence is TGTGCCAGCAGCCCAGGTCGGAGCTCTGGAAACACCATATATTTT.

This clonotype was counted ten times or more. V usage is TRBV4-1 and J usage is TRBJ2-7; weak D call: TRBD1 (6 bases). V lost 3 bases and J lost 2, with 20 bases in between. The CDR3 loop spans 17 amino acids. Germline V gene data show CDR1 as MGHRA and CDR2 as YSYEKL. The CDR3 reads CASSQTWAGALPYEQYF. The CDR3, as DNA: TGCGCCAGCAGCCAGACGTGGGCAGGGGCCTTACCCTACGAGCAGTACTTC.

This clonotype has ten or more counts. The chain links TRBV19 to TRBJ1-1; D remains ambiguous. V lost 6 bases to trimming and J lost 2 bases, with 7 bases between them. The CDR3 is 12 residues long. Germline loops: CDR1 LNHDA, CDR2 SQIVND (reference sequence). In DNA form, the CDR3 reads TGTGCCAGTAGAACAGCTAACACTGAAGCTTTCTTT. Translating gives CASRTANTEAFF.

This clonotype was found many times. The CDR3 DNA sequence: TGTGCCAGTAGGGACTCTGGGGCCAACGTCCTGACTTTC. This sequence encodes CASRDSGANVLTF. This chain uses TRBV19 with TRBJ2-6; D not resolved. V lost 6 bases and J 0 bases, leaving 3 bases between the germline ends. Germline V lookup: CDR1 LNHDA, CDR2 SQIVND (reference sequence). The CDR3 covers 13 residues.

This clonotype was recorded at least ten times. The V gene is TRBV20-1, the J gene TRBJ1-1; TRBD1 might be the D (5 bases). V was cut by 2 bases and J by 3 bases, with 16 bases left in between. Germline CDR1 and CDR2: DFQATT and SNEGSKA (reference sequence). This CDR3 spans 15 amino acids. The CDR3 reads CSARSGGRRDTEAFF. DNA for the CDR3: TGCAGTGCTAGATCGGGGGGAAGACGGGACACTGAAGCTTTCTTT.

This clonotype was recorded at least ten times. The CDR3 nucleotides are TGTGCCAGCAGTCATAGAGATACTGGGACCCAGTACTTC. It is translated as CASSHRDTGTQYF. The chain couples TRBV6-1 to TRBJ2-5; D is unclear. The germline CDR1 and CDR2 sequences are MNHNS and SASEGT. Trimming took off 5 bases at V and 7 bases at J, with 14 bases between the two ends. This CDR3 has 13 residues.

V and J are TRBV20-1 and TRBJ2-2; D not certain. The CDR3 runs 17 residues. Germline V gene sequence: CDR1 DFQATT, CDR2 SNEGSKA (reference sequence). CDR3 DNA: TGCTGTGTTAGAGACCAGGACGACTTCGCGAACACCGGGGAGCTGTTTTTT. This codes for CCVRDQDDFANTGELFF.

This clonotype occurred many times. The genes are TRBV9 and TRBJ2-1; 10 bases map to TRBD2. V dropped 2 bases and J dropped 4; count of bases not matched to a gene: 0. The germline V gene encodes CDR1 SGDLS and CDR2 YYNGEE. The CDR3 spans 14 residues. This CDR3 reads CASSVSGGYNEQFF. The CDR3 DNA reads TGTGCCAGCAGCGTTAGCGGGGGGTACAATGAGCAGTTCTTC.